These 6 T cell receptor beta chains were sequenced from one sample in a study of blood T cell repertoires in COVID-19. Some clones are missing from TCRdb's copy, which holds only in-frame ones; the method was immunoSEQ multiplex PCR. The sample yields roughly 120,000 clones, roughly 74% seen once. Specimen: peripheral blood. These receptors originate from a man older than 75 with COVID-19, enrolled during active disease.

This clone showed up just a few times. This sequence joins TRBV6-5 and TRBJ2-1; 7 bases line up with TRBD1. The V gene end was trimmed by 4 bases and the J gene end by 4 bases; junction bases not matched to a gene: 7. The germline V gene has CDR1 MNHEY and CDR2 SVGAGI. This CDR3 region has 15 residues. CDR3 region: CASSSTGDPYNEQFF. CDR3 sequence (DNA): TGTGCCAGCAGTTCCACAGGGGACCCATACAATGAGCAGTTCTTC.

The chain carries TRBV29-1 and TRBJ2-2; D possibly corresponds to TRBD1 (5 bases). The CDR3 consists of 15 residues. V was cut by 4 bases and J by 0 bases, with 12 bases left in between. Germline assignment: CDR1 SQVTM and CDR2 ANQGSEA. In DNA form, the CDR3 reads TGCAGCGTTGGGCCCAGGGTTCCGAACACCGGGGAGCTGTTTTTT. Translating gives CSVGPRVPNTGELFF.

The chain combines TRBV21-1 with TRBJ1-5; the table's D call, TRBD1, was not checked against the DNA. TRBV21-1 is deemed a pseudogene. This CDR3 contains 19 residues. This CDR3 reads CASSKAKISGQHSNQPQHF. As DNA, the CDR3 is TGTGCCAGCAGCAAAGCAAAGATATCGGGACAGCATAGCAATCAGCCCCAGCATTTT.

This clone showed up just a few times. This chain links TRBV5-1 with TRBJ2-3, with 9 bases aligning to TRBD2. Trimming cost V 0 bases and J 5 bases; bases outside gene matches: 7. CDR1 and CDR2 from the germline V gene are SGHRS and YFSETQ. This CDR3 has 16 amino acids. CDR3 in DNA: TGCGCCAGCAGCTTGGGTGCTAGCGGGAATTTAGATACGCAGTATTTT. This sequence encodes CASSLGASGNLDTQYF.

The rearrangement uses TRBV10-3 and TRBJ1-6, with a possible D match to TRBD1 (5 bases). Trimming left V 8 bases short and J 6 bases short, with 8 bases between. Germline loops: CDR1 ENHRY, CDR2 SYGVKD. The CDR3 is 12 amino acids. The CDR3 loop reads CAIGAGNSPLHF. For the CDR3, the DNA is TGTGCCATCGGGGCAGGTAATTCACCCCTCCACTTT.

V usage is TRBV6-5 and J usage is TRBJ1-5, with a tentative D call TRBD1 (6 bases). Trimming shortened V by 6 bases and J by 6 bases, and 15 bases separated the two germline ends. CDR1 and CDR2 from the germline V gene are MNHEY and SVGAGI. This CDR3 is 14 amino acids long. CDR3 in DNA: TGTGCCAGCAGGCCCTCGGGGGGCGGTCAGCCCCAGCATTTT. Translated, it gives CASRPSGGGQPQHF.